Here is one TCR beta chain with its context. TCRdb re-clonotyped the PCR reads through MiXCR. The sample includes roughly 7,300 clones, under 20% of them seen just once. The data belong to a study of metastatic and nonmetastatic thyroid tumors. This CDR3 contains 16 residues. Trimming removed 0 bases from V and 4 bases from J; junction bases left unmatched: 9. Per the germline V gene, CDR1 is DFQATT and CDR2 is SNEGSKA (reference sequence). Every patient underwent thyroid surgery untreated. Source material: adjacent normal tissue. The sequence was collected from a female donor with papillary thyroid cancer or a benign thyroid nodule (not recorded which). Some clones in this sample may be carry-over from other donors' samples. The J gene is TRBJ1-1, the V gene TRBV20-1; 9 nucleotides align to TRBD1. Written as DNA, the CDR3 is TGCAGTGCTAGAGATCAGGGGACAGGGATGGGCACTGAAGCTTTCTTT. It translates to CSARDQGTGMGTEAFF.